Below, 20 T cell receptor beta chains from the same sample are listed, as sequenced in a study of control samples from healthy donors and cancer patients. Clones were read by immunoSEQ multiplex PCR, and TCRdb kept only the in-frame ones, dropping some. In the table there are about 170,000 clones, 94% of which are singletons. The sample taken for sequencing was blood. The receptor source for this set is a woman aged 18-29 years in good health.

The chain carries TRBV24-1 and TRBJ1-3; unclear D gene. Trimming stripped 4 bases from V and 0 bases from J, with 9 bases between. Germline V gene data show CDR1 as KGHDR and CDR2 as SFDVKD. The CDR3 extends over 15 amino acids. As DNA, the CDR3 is TGTGCCACCAGTGACCCCACAAACTCTGGAAACACCATATATTTT. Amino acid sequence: CATSDPTNSGNTIYF.

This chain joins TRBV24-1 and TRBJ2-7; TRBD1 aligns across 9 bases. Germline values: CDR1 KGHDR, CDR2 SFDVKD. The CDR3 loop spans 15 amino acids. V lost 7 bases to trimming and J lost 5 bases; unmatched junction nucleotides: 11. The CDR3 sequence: CATSDRDRDFDEQYF. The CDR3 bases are TGTGCCACCAGCGACCGGGACAGGGATTTCGACGAGCAGTACTTC.

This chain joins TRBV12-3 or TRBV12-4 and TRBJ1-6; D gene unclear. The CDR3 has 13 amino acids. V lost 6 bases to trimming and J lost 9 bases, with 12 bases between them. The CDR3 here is CASRVKVGSPLHF. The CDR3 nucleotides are TGTGCCAGCAGAGTCAAGGTCGGTTCACCCCTCCACTTT.

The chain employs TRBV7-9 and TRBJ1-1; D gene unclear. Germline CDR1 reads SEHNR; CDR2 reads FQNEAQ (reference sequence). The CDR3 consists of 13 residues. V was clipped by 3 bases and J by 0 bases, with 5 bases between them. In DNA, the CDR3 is TGTGCCAGCAGCTTTCAGATGAACACTGAAGCTTTCTTT. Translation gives CASSFQMNTEAFF.

The CDR3 region is CASSLRGGSGYGYTF. In DNA, the CDR3 is TGCGCCAGCAGCTTGAGAGGAGGGTCGGGCTATGGCTACACCTTC. V and J are TRBV5-1 and TRBJ1-2; no clear D gene. The CDR3 totals 15 residues. Trimming cost V 1 base and J 4 bases, with 14 bases left between them. Germline loops: CDR1 SGHRS, CDR2 YFSETQ.

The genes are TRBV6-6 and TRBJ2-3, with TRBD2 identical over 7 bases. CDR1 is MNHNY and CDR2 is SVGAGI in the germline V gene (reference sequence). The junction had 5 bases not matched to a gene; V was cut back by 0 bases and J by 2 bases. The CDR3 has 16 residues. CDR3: CASSYSLAAYTDTQYF. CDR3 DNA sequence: TGTGCCAGCAGTTACTCCCTAGCGGCGTACACAGATACGCAGTATTTT.

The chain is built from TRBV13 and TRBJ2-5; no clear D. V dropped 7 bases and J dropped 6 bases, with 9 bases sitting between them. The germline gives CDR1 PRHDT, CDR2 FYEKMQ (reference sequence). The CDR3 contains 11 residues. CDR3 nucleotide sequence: TGTGCCAGCACGCTTCAGAAGACCCAGTACTTC. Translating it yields CASTLQKTQYF.

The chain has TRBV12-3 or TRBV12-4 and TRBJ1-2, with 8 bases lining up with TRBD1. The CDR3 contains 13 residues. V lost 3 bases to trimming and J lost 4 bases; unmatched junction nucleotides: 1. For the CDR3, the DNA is TGTGCCAGCAGTTTGACAGGGGCCTATGGCTACACCTTC. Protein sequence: CASSLTGAYGYTF.

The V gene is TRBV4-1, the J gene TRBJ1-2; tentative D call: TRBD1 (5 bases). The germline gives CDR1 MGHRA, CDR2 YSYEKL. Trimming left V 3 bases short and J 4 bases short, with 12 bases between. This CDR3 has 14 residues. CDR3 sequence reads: CASSQGQGVYGYTF. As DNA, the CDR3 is TGCGCCAGCAGCCAGGGTCAGGGAGTCTATGGCTACACCTTC.

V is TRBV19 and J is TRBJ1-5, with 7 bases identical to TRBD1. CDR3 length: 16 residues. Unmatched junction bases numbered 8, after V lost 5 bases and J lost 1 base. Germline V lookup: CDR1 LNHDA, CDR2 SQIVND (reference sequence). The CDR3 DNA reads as TGTGCCAGTAGTCGACAGGGTCCTGGGAGCAATCAGCCCCAGCATTTT. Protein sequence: CASSRQGPGSNQPQHF.

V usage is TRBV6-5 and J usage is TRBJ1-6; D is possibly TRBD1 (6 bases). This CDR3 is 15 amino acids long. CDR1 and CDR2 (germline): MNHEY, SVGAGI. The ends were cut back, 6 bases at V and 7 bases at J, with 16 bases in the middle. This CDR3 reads CASSHEGVKNSPLHF. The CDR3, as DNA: TGTGCCAGCAGCCACGAGGGGGTTAAGAATTCACCCCTCCACTTT.

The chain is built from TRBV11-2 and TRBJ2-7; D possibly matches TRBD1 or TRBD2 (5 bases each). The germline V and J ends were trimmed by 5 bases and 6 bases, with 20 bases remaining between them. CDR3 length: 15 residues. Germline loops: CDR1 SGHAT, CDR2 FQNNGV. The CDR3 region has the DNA TGTGCCAGCAGCCTGGGACCGGAGAGAGTAAGCGAGCAGTACTTC. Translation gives CASSLGPERVSEQYF.

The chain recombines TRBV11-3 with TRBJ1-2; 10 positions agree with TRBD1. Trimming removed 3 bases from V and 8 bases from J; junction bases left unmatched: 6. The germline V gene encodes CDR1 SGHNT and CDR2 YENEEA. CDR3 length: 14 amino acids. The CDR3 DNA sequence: TGTGCCAGCAGCTTCCCGGGACAGGGGATCGGCTACACCTTC. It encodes CASSFPGQGIGYTF.

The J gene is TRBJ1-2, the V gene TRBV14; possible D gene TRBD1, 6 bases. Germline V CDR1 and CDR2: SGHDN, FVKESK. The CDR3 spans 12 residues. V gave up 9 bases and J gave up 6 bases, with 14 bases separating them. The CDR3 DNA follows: TGTGCCAGAAACTCACAGGGTGATGGCTACACCTTC. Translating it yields CARNSQGDGYTF.

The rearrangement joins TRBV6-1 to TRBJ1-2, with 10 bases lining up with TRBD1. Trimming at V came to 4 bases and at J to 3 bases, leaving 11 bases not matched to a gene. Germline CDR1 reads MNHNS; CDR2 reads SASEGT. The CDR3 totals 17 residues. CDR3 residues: CASSATSGTGAHYGYTF. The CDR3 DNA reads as TGTGCCAGCAGTGCCACCTCCGGGACAGGGGCTCACTATGGCTACACCTTC.

The CDR3 region has the DNA TGTGCCAGCAGTACTGATGTGGTGGATGGCTACACCTTC. Its protein is CASSTDVVDGYTF. This rearrangement joins TRBV5-4 to TRBJ1-2; D is uncertain. The CDR3 extends over 13 amino acids. V shed 5 bases and J shed 6 bases, with 14 bases lying between them. Germline V gene sequence: CDR1 SGHNT, CDR2 YYREEE (reference sequence).

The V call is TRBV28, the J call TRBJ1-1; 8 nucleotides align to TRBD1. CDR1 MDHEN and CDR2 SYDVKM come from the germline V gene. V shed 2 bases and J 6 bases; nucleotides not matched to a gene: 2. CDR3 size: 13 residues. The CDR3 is CASSLLDRAEAFF. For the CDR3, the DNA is TGTGCCAGCAGTTTACTGGACAGGGCTGAAGCTTTCTTT.

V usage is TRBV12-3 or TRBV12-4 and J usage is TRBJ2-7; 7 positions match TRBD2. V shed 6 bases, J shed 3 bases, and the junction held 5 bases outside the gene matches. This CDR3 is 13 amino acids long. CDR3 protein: CASRPRGSYEQYF. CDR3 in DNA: TGTGCCAGCAGGCCGCGGGGGAGCTACGAGCAGTACTTC.

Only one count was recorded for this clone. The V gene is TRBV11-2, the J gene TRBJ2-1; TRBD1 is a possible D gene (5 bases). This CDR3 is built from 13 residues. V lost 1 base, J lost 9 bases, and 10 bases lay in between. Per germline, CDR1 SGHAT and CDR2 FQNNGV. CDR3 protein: CASSLGGQGEQFF. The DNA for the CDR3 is TGTGCCAGCAGCTTAGGGGGCCAGGGTGAGCAGTTCTTC.

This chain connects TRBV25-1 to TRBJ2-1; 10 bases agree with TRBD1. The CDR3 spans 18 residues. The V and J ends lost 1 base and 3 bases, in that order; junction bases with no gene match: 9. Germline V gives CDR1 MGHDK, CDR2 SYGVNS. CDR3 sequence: CASSESRRQGACYNEQFF. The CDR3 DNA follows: TGTGCCAGCAGTGAATCTAGGCGACAGGGGGCCTGCTACAATGAGCAGTTCTTC.